This TCR beta chain was found in a study of cytomegalovirus exposure and HLA in healthy donors. V was shortened by 2 bases and J by 0 bases, with 8 bases between the two germline ends. This CDR3 has 15 residues. Per the germline V gene, CDR1 is MNHEY and CDR2 is SMNVEV (reference sequence). Unrecorded immune exposure was likely among donors, who were nominally healthy when sampled. On this clone itself: Its matching antigen is unknown.

Findings and limits, study-wide: Immune exposure data for these donors was limited to CMV serostatus.

With 60 Vbeta and 13 Jbeta primers, the PCR was carried out. Sequenced by immunoSEQ multiplex PCR; TCRdb stores in-frame clones only, minus some. Of around 180,000 clones in the sample, around 75% were seen once. The rearrangement joins TRBV27 to TRBJ2-1; tentative D call: TRBD2 (6 bases). This TCR was recovered from a woman younger than 45 in good health and CMV-seropositive. Source material: PBMCs. The CDR3 bases are TGTGCCAGCAGTTTACGGGGGAGCTCCTACAATGAGCAGTTCTTC. Encoded protein: CASSLRGSSYNEQFF.